The sequence of this TCR beta chain was determined in a study of spatial heterogeneity in lung cancer. Whole-study results and caveats: The study found that expanded intratumoral alpha and beta TCR counts tracked tumor mutation counts. Coverage of tumor T cells, by estimate, reached around 6.3% for alpha chains and roughly 13% for beta chains.

Time point given: sample taken at primary tumor resection. Germline CDR1 reads LGHNA; CDR2 reads YSLEER. V was clipped by 1 base and J by 8 bases; unmatched bases: 8. The CDR3 extends over 16 amino acids. One entry per CDR3 protein results from TCRdb running MiXCR on the 5' RACE reads. This table has over 10,000 distinct CDR3 sequences, about 5% appearing once. This clonotype appeared many times. As yet, its antigen is unknown. The gene calls are TRBV4-3 and TRBJ2-1; 10 bases agree with TRBD2. The source is a male donor with early-stage non-small cell lung cancer. Material: lung tumor tissue, obtained at surgery. The CDR3 DNA reads as TGCGCCAGCAGCCAAGGTCAGCCTAGCGGGAGTGATGAGCAGTTCTTC. Translating gives CASSQGQPSGSDEQFF.